Here is one T cell receptor beta chain with its context. The antigen remains undetermined. The germline gene is not matched at one end of the junction; a read error may be the cause. This sample is part of a study of blood T cells in healthy people across ages. Points from the study as a whole: Measured against age, TCR beta diversity per million T cells decreased in a roughly linear manner.

The CDR3 is 13 residues long. Germline V CDR1 and CDR2: SGHVS, FQNEAQ. A second about 7 to 11 cycle PCR used barcoded and J-beta primers. Tags on each cDNA molecule came from a template-switch adaptor with 12 random nucleotides. Each CDR3 protein gets one entry after TCRdb re-called the 5' RACE reads with MiXCR. The sample holds hundreds of thousands of distinct CDR3 sequences, about three fifths seen once. The source of this sequence is a young man in good health. Sequencing was carried out using blood. This chain links TRBV7-8 with TRBJ2-7; no clear D gene. The DNA matches TRBJ2-5 better at its end, which makes the J call doubtful. This CDR3 is CACSFARLETQYF. CDR3 sequence (DNA): TGTGCCTGCAGCTTTGCCAGGCTGGAGACCCAGTACTTC.